Here is one T cell receptor (beta chain) with its context. Only in-frame clones appear in the TCRdb table, and some are missing; sequencing was by immunoSEQ multiplex PCR. The table shows around 170,000 clones, with around nine tenths occurring only once. This specimen comes from a study of control samples from healthy donors and cancer patients. Germline V gene lookup returns CDR1 KGHDR and CDR2 SFDVKD. V lost 0 bases and J lost 3, with 10 bases in between. The CDR3 contains 15 residues. The sequenced sample consisted of blood. The chain joins TRBV24-1 to TRBJ1-1, with a weak D call TRBD1 (5 bases). The TCR comes from a man aged 25-45 years in good health. The DNA of the CDR3 is TGTGCCACCAGTGATTTGCCCTTAGGGGACACTGAAGCTTTCTTT. As protein: CATSDLPLGDTEAFF.